These 14 T cell receptor beta chains came from one sample sequenced in a study of cytomegalovirus exposure and HLA in healthy donors. It was with 60 Vbeta and 13 Jbeta primers that the PCR ran. TCRdb keeps only in-frame clones here, not all; method: immunoSEQ multiplex PCR. The sample totals approximately 43,000 clones; its top ten clones hold under 2%. Specimen: PBMCs. The source is a woman aged 30 to 39 in good health and CMV-seronegative.

This chain connects TRBV6-5 to TRBJ1-5, with D unresolved. This CDR3 has 13 amino acids. Trimming took off 9 bases at V and 6 bases at J, with 15 bases between the two ends. Germline V gene data show CDR1 as MNHEY and CDR2 as SVGAGI. In nucleotides, the CDR3 is TGTGCCAGTTACGCAGCGGCGGGTCAGCCCCAGCATTTT. Amino acids: CASYAAAGQPQHF.

This chain uses TRBV9 with TRBJ2-1, with TRBD2 matching 12 bases. V lost 2 bases and J lost 4; bases outside the gene matches: 1. Per the germline V gene, CDR1 is SGDLS and CDR2 is YYNGEE. CDR3 length equals 15 residues. CDR3 DNA: TGTGCCAGCAGCGTTGGACTAGCGGGGTACAATGAGCAGTTCTTC. Its protein product is CASSVGLAGYNEQFF.

The chain uses TRBV7-3 and TRBJ2-2; TRBD1 matches 7 bases. From germline, CDR1 is SGHTA and CDR2 FQGTGA. CDR3 length equals 16 residues. The V and J ends lost 2 bases and 3 bases, in that order; junction bases with no gene match: 6. CDR3 bases: TGTGCCAGCAGCTTATCCGGACAGGCGCACACCGGGGAGCTGTTTTTT. Its protein is CASSLSGQAHTGELFF.

Written as DNA, the CDR3 is TGCGCCAGCAGCCAACGAAGCGGACCGAGCTCCTACAATGAGCAGTTCTTC. Protein: CASSQRSGPSSYNEQFF. V and J are TRBV4-1 and TRBJ2-1, with TRBD2 as a possible D gene (5 bases). V dropped 2 bases and J dropped 0 bases, with 14 bases sitting between them. Germline-derived CDR1 and CDR2 are MGHRA and YSYEKL. The CDR3 sequence is 17 residues long.

The rearrangement joins TRBV5-4 to TRBJ2-7; D is possibly TRBD2 (5 bases). This CDR3 region has 16 residues. V was cut by 4 bases and J by 7 bases, with 24 bases left in between. Germline V gene data show CDR1 as SGHNT and CDR2 as YYREEE (reference sequence). This CDR3 is CASSRTSGLPPGEQYF. The CDR3 DNA sequence: TGTGCCAGCAGCCGTACCTCCGGGCTTCCACCGGGGGAGCAGTACTTC.

The V and J genes are TRBV4-1 and TRBJ2-2; 7 nucleotides agree with TRBD2. Germline V gives CDR1 MGHRA, CDR2 YSYEKL. This CDR3 spans 17 amino acids. Trimming cost V 3 bases and J 0 bases; bases outside gene matches: 7. The CDR3 DNA reads as TGCGCCAGCAGCCAGACGGAGCGGGACGCGAACACCGGGGAGCTGTTTTTT. The encoded protein is CASSQTERDANTGELFF.

V usage is TRBV6-5 and J usage is TRBJ2-3; 8 positions match TRBD2. Germline lookup yields CDR1 MNHEY and CDR2 SVGAGI. The CDR3 length is 13 residues. J lost 3 bases, V lost 7 bases, and 3 bases had no gene match. CDR3 sequence: CASNLAGTDTQYF. The CDR3, as DNA: TGTGCCAGCAATCTAGCGGGTACAGATACGCAGTATTTT.

This chain links TRBV30 with TRBJ1-4; 9 nucleotides line up with TRBD1. Germline CDR1 GTSNPN, CDR2 SVGIG (reference sequence). The CDR3 runs 15 residues. V lost 2 bases, J lost 8 bases, and 9 bases stayed unmatched. As DNA, the CDR3 is TGTGCCTGGAGTCGACGGACAGGGGTTTGGGAAAAACTGTTTTTT. It specifies CAWSRRTGVWEKLFF.

The genes are TRBV7-2 and TRBJ1-1, with D hard to call. CDR3 size: 14 residues. Germline lookup yields CDR1 SGHTA and CDR2 FQGNSA. Trimming removed 3 bases from V and 0 bases from J, with 8 bases in between. The CDR3 sequence is CASSLGFMNTEAFF. Here the CDR3 DNA reads TGTGCCAGCAGCTTGGGCTTTATGAACACTGAAGCTTTCTTT.

The chain links TRBV9 to TRBJ2-7, with D perhaps matching TRBD2 (6 bases). This CDR3 region has 17 residues. V was trimmed by 4 bases and J by 6 bases, leaving 26 bases between them. CDR1 is SGDLS and CDR2 is YYNGEE in the germline V gene. The CDR3 protein is CASSSTSTGLLGSEQYF. DNA of the CDR3: TGTGCCAGCAGCTCAACGTCGACGGGACTTCTTGGCTCCGAGCAGTACTTC.

Here the CDR3 reads CASSQPGQGLGYTF. The CDR3 bases are TGCGCCAGCAGCCAGCCGGGACAGGGTCTTGGCTACACCTTC. The chain employs TRBV4-1 and TRBJ1-2; 9 bases match TRBD1. Germline CDR1 is MGHRA and CDR2 is YSYEKL. After removal of 3 bases from V and 7 bases from J, the junction contained 6 bases not matched to a gene. This CDR3 has 14 residues.

The chain uses TRBV11-3 and TRBJ2-7, with a tentative D call TRBD1 (5 bases). V lost 2 bases and J 7 bases, leaving 6 bases between the germline ends. The CDR3 consists of 11 residues. Germline V gene lookup returns CDR1 SGHNT and CDR2 YENEEA. The CDR3 loop reads CASSLRGEQYF. Written as DNA, the CDR3 is TGTGCCAGCAGCTTAAGGGGTGAGCAGTACTTC.

The chain recombines TRBV19 with TRBJ2-5; D possibly corresponds to TRBD2 (6 bases). The germline V gene encodes CDR1 LNHDA and CDR2 SQIVND (reference sequence). CDR3 length: 14 residues. V was cut by 6 bases and J by 2 bases, with 13 bases left in between. CDR3 protein: CASSQWREQETQYF. The CDR3 coding sequence is TGTGCCAGTAGCCAATGGAGGGAACAAGAGACCCAGTACTTC.

Written as DNA, the CDR3 is TGTGCCAGCAGCATTAGGACAGGACTGGGTCAGCCCCAGCATTTT. This translates into CASSIRTGLGQPQHF. This rearrangement joins TRBV7-8 to TRBJ1-5, with 7 bases aligning to TRBD1. Per germline, CDR1 SGHVS and CDR2 FQNEAQ. V dropped 5 bases and J dropped 6; count of bases not matched to a gene: 10. This CDR3 comprises 15 residues.